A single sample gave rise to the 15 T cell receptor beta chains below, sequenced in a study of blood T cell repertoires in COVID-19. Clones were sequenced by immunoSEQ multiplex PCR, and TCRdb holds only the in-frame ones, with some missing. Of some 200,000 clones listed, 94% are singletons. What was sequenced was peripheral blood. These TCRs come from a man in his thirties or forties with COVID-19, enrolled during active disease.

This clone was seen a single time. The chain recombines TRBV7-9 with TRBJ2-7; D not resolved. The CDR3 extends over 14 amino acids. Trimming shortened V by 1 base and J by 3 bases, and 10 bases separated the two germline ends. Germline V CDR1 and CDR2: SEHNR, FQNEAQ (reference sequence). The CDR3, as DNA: TGTGCCAGCAGCTTAGATTCCGGTGACTACGAGCAGTACTTC. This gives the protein CASSLDSGDYEQYF.

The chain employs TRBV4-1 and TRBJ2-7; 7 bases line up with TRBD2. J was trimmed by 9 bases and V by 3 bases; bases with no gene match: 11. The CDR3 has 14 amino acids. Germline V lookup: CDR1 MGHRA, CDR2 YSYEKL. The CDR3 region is CASSQYGLAERQYF. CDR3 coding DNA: TGCGCCAGCAGCCAGTACGGGCTAGCGGAAAGGCAGTACTTC.

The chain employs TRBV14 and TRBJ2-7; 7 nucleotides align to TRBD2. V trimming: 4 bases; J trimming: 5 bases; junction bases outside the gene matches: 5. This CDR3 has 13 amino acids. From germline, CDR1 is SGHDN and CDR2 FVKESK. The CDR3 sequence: CASSRGGYHEQYF. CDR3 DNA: TGTGCCAGCAGCCGGGGGGGGTACCACGAGCAGTACTTC.

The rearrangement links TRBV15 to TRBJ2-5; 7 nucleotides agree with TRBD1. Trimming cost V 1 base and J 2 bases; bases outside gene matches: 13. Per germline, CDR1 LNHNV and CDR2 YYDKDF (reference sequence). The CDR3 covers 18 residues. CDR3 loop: CATSRVRGGRSKQETQYF. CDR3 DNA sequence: TGTGCCACCAGCAGAGTCCGAGGGGGCCGGTCGAAACAAGAGACCCAGTACTTC.

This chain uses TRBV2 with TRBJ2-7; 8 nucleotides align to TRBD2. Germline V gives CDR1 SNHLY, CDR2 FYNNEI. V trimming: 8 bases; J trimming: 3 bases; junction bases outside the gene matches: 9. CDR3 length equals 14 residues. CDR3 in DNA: TGTGCCAGCGAGGGTAGCGGGGCCTACTACGAGCAGTACTTC. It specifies CASEGSGAYYEQYF.

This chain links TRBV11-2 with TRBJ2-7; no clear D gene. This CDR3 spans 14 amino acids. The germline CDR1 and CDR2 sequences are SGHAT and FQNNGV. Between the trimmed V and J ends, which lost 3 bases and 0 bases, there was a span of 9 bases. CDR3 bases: TGTGCCAGCAGCTTCCAGCGTTCCTCCTACGAGCAGTACTTC. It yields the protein CASSFQRSSYEQYF.

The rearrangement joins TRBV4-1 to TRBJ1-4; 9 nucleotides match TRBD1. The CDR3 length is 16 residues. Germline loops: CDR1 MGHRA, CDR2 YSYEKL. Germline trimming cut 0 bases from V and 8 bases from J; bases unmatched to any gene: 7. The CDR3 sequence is CASSQDTGGVKEKLFF. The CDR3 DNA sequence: TGCGCCAGCAGCCAAGACACAGGGGGCGTAAAGGAAAAACTGTTTTTT.

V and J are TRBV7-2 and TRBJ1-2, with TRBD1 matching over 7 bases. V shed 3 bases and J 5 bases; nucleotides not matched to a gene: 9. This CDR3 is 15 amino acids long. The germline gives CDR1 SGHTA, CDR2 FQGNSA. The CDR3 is CASSLTKETGYGYTF. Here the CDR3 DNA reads TGTGCCAGCAGCTTGACTAAAGAGACAGGGTATGGCTACACCTTC.

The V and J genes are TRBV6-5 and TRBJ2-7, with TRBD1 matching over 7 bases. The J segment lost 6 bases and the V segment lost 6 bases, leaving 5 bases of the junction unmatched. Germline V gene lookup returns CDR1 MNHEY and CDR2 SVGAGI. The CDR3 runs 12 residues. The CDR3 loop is CASRPAGGEQYF. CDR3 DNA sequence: TGTGCCAGCAGACCTGCAGGGGGCGAGCAGTACTTC.

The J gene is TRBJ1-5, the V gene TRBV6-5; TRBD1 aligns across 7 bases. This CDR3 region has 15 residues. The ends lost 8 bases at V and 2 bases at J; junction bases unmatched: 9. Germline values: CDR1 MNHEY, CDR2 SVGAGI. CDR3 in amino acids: CASRENRGGNQPQHF. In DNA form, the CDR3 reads TGTGCCAGCCGAGAGAACAGGGGCGGCAATCAGCCCCAGCATTTT.

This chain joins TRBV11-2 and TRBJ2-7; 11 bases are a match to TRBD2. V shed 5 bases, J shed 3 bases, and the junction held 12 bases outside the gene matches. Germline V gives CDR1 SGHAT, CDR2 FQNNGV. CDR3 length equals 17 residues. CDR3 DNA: TGTGCCAGCAGCCCACCGGGTAGCGGGGGGGCTGGCTACGAGCAGTACTTC. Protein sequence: CASSPPGSGGAGYEQYF.

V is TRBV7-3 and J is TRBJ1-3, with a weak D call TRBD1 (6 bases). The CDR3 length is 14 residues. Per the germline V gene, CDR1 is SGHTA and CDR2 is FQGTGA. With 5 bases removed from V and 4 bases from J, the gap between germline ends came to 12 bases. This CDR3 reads CASSPGGAGNTIYF. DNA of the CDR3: TGTGCCAGCAGCCCGGGGGGGGCCGGAAACACCATATATTTT.

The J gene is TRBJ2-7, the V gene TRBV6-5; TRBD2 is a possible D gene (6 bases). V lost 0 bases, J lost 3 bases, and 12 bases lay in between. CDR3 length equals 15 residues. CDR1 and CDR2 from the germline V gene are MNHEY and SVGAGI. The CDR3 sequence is CASSYSGGDLYEQYF. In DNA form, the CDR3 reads TGTGCCAGCAGTTACTCGGGCGGGGACCTCTACGAGCAGTACTTC.

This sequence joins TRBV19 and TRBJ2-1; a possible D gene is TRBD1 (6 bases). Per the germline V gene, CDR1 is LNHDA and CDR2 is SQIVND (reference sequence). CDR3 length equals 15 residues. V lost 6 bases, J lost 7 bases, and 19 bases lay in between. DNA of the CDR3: TGTGCCAGTAGATCGCAGGGGACCCAACGTAATGAGCAGTTCTTC. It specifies CASRSQGTQRNEQFF.

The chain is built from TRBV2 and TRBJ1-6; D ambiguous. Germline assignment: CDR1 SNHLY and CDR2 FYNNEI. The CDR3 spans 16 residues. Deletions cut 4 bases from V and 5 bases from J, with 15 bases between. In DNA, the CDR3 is TGTGCCAGCAGTGCCTTAGGCTCCGAGGATAATTCACCCCTCCACTTT. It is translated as CASSALGSEDNSPLHF.